This T cell receptor beta chain was sequenced in a study of quantifying T cell responses using KT2 cells. The overall study: Reverse transcription used primers in the TCR alpha and beta constant regions. The study's findings and limits: Even the lowest spike-in, about one KT2 cell per 100,000 PBMC, yielded detectable KT2 sequences.

With regard to this clonotype: The antigen is unknown.

Each cDNA got a UMI-containing oligo ligated at its 3' end. First-round PCR used about 4 cycles and beta primers RC1.1 and RC1.2 covering TRBC1 and TRBC2. TCRdb ran MiXCR on the UMI-ligation and nested PCR reads and lists one entry per CDR3 protein. This repertoire shows tens of thousands of distinct CDR3 sequences, about 12% found once; its top ten account for approximately 9.4%. The V gene's germline CDR1 is SNHLY and CDR2 FYNNEI. This CDR3 has 15 residues. V was shortened by 1 base and J by 0 bases, with 8 bases between the two germline ends. Known numbers of the T cell clone KT2 were added to PBMC. Fixed numbers of PBMC received varying amounts of KT2 cells.

The clonotype originates from a human donor. The chain links TRBV2 to TRBJ2-3, with D possibly matching TRBD2 (5 bases). The specimen was PBMCs spiked with cells of the T cell clone KT2. This chain's CDR3 is CASSEGGYSTDTQYF. The CDR3 DNA sequence: TGTGCCAGCAGTGAAGGAGGGTACAGCACAGATACGCAGTATTTT.